This T cell receptor beta chain came from a study of blood T cells in healthy people across ages. Note on this clonotype: The antigen remains unidentified.

There were healthy Caucasian individuals from Russia, aged roughly 6 to 95, serving as donors. General study points: Older age went with lower TCR beta diversity per million T cells, in a roughly linear way. Naive and antigen-experienced cells could not be conclusively compared, given unsorted PBMCs. Naive CD4+ cell counts and diversity both ran higher in long-lived than in aged donors.

A second roughly 7 to 12 cycle PCR used barcoded and J-beta primers. TCRdb re-analysed the 5' RACE reads in MiXCR, keeping a single row per CDR3 protein. The sample holds about 1,800,000 distinct CDR3 sequences, about 30% seen once. CDR1 is DFQATT and CDR2 is SNEGSKA in the germline V gene (reference sequence). The CDR3 is 14 residues long. Trimming took 6 bases from V and 6 from J, leaving 19 bases between them. Source material: blood. The chain recombines TRBV20-1 with TRBJ2-3; TRBD2 might be the D (5 bases). The receptor was derived from a woman aged 25 to 39 in good health. The CDR3 spells CSARGRAIRDTQYF. The DNA of the CDR3 is TGCAGTGCACGAGGGAGAGCAATACGGGATACGCAGTATTTT.